This T cell receptor (beta chain) was documented in a study of human T cells and chemical hapten exposure. On the study more broadly: Variability of per-sample TCR yields stemmed mainly from small differences in pooled library volume.

General study points: TCRs exceeding 1 in 1000 frequency stayed unchanged with DPC sensitization.

This clonotype has a count of ten or more. As yet, its antigen is unknown. Germline V CDR1 and CDR2: SGHTA, FQGNSA. With 5 bases removed from V and 5 bases from J, the gap between germline ends came to 6 bases. CDR3 length: 11 amino acids. Total RNA was isolated from unfractionated whole blood. Individual cDNA molecules (in the library) carried attached unique molecular identifiers. Authors' data handling: Samples ranged from roughly 23,224 to 690,600 TCRs, with a median of around 100,000. TCRdb processed the reads anew with MiXCR; each CDR3 protein has one entry. The V and J calls here are based on TCRdb, not the publication. Of 100,000 to 150,000 distinct CDR3 sequences in the sample, 8.5% were seen once.

The sequenced sample consisted of whole blood. The sequence was obtained from a human donor in good health. Some clones in this sample may be carry-over from other donors' samples. This chain uses TRBV7-2 with TRBJ1-1; D is unresolved. The DNA for the CDR3 is TGTGCCAGCAGCCGAAGTACTGAAGCTTTCTTT. It specifies CASSRSTEAFF.